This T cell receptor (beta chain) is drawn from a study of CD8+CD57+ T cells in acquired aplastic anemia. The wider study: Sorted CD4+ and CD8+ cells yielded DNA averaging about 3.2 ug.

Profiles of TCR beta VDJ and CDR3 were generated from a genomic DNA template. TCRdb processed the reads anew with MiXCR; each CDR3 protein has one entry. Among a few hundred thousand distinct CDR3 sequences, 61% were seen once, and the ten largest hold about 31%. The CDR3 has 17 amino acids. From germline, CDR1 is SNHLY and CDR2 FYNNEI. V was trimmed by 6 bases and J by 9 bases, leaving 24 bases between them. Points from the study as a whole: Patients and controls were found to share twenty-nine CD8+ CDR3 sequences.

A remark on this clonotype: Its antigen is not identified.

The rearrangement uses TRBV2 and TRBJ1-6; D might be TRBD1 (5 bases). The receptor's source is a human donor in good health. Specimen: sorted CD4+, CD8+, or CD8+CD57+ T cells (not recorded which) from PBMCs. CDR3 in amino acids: CASSQNAPGVLSSPLHF. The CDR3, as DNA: TGTGCCAGCAGCCAAAACGCCCCGGGGGTTCTGAGTTCACCCCTCCACTTT.